Following are 3 T cell receptor beta chains from one sample sequenced in a study of regulatory T cells in long-lasting Graves disease. Time point in this sample: persistent/refractory GD, antithyroid drugs over 5 years with positive TRAb. The authors made the TCR library using RNA they extracted from PBMCs. Arm-PCR with iRepertoire HTBI primers amplified the CDR3 regions for these TCR beta libraries. MiXCR, applied by TCRdb to the multiplex PCR reads, yields one record per CDR3 protein. Of roughly 470,000 distinct CDR3 sequences listed, less than 25% are singletons. Source: peripheral blood mononuclear cells (PBMCs), taken when the disease was refractory, from a patient treated with antithyroid drugs. Receptor source: a female donor with Graves disease.

J is TRBJ1-1 and V is TRBV30; the D is unclear. The CDR3 contains 13 residues. Germline-derived CDR1 and CDR2 are GTSNPN and SVGIG (reference sequence). With 2 bases removed from V and 6 bases from J, the gap between germline ends came to 13 bases. The CDR3 region is CAWSHHTRAEAFF. The CDR3 bases are TGTGCCTGGAGTCATCACACCCGTGCTGAAGCTTTCTTT.

This clonotype occurred many times. The CDR3, as DNA: TGTGCCAGCTCATGGATCACCAGTATAGACACTGAAGCTTTCTTT. It is translated as CASSWITSIDTEAFF. The chain employs TRBV6-1 and TRBJ1-1; no clear D. The germline gives CDR1 MNHNS, CDR2 SASEGT. The V end was cut by 8 bases, the J end by 3 bases, with 19 bases between. CDR3 length: 15 residues.

This clonotype was recorded many times. The gene calls are TRBV11-2 and TRBJ2-2; TRBD2 matches 9 bases. Germline CDR1 reads SGHAT; CDR2 reads FQNNGV. This CDR3 contains 17 residues. J was trimmed by 4 bases and V by 6 bases; bases with no gene match: 12. CDR3 region: CASRPILLAGPTGELFF. The CDR3 DNA follows: TGTGCCAGCAGGCCGATACTCCTAGCGGGGCCCACCGGGGAGCTGTTTTTT.